Listed here are 32 T cell receptor beta chains from one sample, sequenced in a study of immune evolution from preneoplasia to lung adenocarcinoma. TCRdb keeps only in-frame clones here, not all; method: immunoSEQ multiplex PCR. The sample shows 6,000 or so clones, around 77% of them seen only once. Specimen: FFPE minimally invasive lung adenocarcinoma tissue. These TCRs come from a person aged 70 to 79 with lung adenocarcinoma.

The CDR3 DNA is TGTGCCTGGAGTATAAGACAGGTACATACCTACGAGCAGTACTTC. As protein: CAWSIRQVHTYEQYF. The chain has TRBV30 and TRBJ2-7, with D tentatively TRBD1 (6 bases). Between the trimmed V and J ends, which lost 2 bases and 2 bases, there was a span of 16 bases. The germline CDR1 and CDR2 sequences are GTSNPN and SVGIG (reference sequence). This CDR3 is 15 amino acids long.

The chain employs TRBV6-1 and TRBJ1-4, with D uncertain. Per the germline V gene, CDR1 is MNHNS and CDR2 is SASEGT. The CDR3 is made up of 14 amino acids. The V end was cut by 6 bases, the J end by 7 bases, with 15 bases between. Written as DNA, the CDR3 is TGTGCCAGCAGCCAGTTGGCGAGGAGTGAAAAACTGTTTTTT. Amino acids: CASSQLARSEKLFF.

The J gene is TRBJ2-2, the V gene TRBV5-1; D is uncertain. Germline-derived CDR1 and CDR2 are SGHRS and YFSETQ. Deletions cut 1 base from V and 1 base from J, with 8 bases between. The CDR3 consists of 15 residues. CDR3 protein: CASSLSQKNTGELFF. CDR3 DNA: TGCGCCAGCAGCTTGTCACAGAAGAACACCGGGGAGCTGTTTTTT.

In DNA, the CDR3 is TGTGCCTGGAGCCCTACCGGACAGCGAAACACTGAAGCTTTCTTT. This gives the protein CAWSPTGQRNTEAFF. This chain links TRBV30 with TRBJ1-1, with TRBD1 as a possible D gene (6 bases). The CDR3 contains 15 residues. In germline, CDR1 is GTSNPN, CDR2 SVGIG (reference sequence). The germline V and J ends were trimmed by 3 bases and 2 bases, with 16 bases remaining between them.

The J gene is TRBJ2-3, the V gene TRBV7-6; 8 bases match TRBD2. With 5 bases clipped from V and 4 bases from J, the junction kept 8 bases outside the gene matches. The V gene's germline CDR1 is SGHVS and CDR2 FNYEAQ. The CDR3 has 15 amino acids. The CDR3 protein is CASSLGTRRPDTQYF. The CDR3 nucleotides read TGTGCCAGCAGCCTCGGGACTAGGCGACCAGATACGCAGTATTTT.

As for this clone: Other DNA sequences in the same sample also yield this CDR3. The chain has TRBV9 and TRBJ2-5; 12 bases map to TRBD2. The length of the CDR3 is 18 residues. Germline V gene sequence: CDR1 SGDLS, CDR2 YYNGEE. V trimming: 0 bases; J trimming: 4 bases; junction bases outside the gene matches: 10. The CDR3 loop is CASSVGRRLAGEGETQYF. In nucleotides, the CDR3 is TGTGCCAGCAGCGTAGGGAGGAGACTAGCGGGAGAGGGAGAGACCCAGTACTTC.

The chain has TRBV7-9 and TRBJ2-5; maybe TRBD2 (6 bases). Germline loops: CDR1 SEHNR, CDR2 FQNEAQ (reference sequence). The length of the CDR3 is 17 residues. V was clipped by 5 bases and J by 3 bases, with 22 bases between them. The CDR3 nucleotides read TGTGCCAGCAGCGCCGGGACTCAACCTACTAACAAAGAGACCCAGTACTTC. Amino acid sequence: CASSAGTQPTNKETQYF.

The chain links TRBV15 to TRBJ2-4, with D perhaps TRBD2 (5 bases). CDR1 and CDR2 (germline): LNHNV, YYDKDF (reference sequence). The CDR3 spans 17 residues. Between the trimmed V and J ends, which lost 0 bases and 2 bases, there was a span of 14 bases. The CDR3: CATSRERVTGPKNIQYF. The CDR3 nucleotides read TGTGCCACCAGCAGAGAGAGGGTAACGGGCCCCAAAAACATTCAGTACTTC.

This clone was recorded a few times. This sequence joins TRBV2 and TRBJ1-1; D is unclear. V was trimmed by 1 base and J by 1 base, leaving 13 bases between them. The V gene's germline CDR1 is SNHLY and CDR2 FYNNEI. The length of the CDR3 is 16 residues. In DNA form, the CDR3 reads TGTGCCAGCAGTGAAGGCATATCATCAGAGAACACTGAAGCTTTCTTT. Translated, it gives CASSEGISSENTEAFF.

By share of the sample, this clone is large. V usage is TRBV7-2 and J usage is TRBJ2-1; 9 bases line up with TRBD1. Germline loops: CDR1 SGHTA, CDR2 FQGNSA. The CDR3 runs to 15 residues. V shed 2 bases and J 6 bases; nucleotides not matched to a gene: 5. The CDR3 sequence: CASSLQSTGGNEQFF. The DNA of the CDR3 is TGTGCCAGCAGCTTACAATCGACAGGGGGCAATGAGCAGTTCTTC. The full variable domain, rest sourced from reference TRBV7-2 and TRBJ2-1, is GAGVSQSPSNKVTEKGKDVELRCDPISGHTALYWYRQSLGQGLEFLIYFQGNSAPDKSGLPSDRFSAERTGGSVSTLTIQRTQQEDSAVYLCASSLQSTGGNEQFFGPGTRLTVL.

This clone was detected only a few times. The chain joins TRBV6-6 to TRBJ2-3; D possibly uses TRBD1 or TRBD2 (5 bases each). CDR1 and CDR2 from the germline V gene are MNHNY and SVGAGI (reference sequence). Trimming removed 3 bases from V and 0 bases from J, with 10 bases in between. This CDR3 has 15 residues. The CDR3 is CASSYLGPSTDTQYF. In DNA form, the CDR3 reads TGTGCCAGCAGTTATTTGGGACCAAGCACAGATACGCAGTATTTT.

A single count supports this clone. The V and J genes are TRBV5-1 and TRBJ2-2; D gene unclear. CDR3 length: 14 residues. Trimming removed 0 bases from V and 4 bases from J, with 7 bases in between. Per germline, CDR1 SGHRS and CDR2 YFSETQ. The CDR3 nucleotides are TGCGCCAGCAGCTTGGGCATGATCACCGGGGAGCTGTTTTTT. It yields the protein CASSLGMITGELFF. The full variable domain, completed using reference TRBV5-1 and TRBJ2-2, is KAGVTQTPRYLIKTRGQQVTLSCSPISGHRSVSWYQQTPGQGLQFLFEYFSETQRNKGNFPGRFSGRQFSNSRSEMNVSTLELGDSALYLCASSLGMITGELFFGEGSRLTVL.

The gene calls are TRBV7-6 and TRBJ2-1; 7 bases are shared with TRBD2. Unmatched junction bases numbered 13, after V lost 4 bases and J lost 7 bases. Germline CDR1 is SGHVS and CDR2 is FNYEAQ. The CDR3 is 16 amino acids. DNA of the CDR3: TGTGCCAGCAGCTACGCCTCCGGGACTACTGTTAATGAGCAGTTCTTC. Residues: CASSYASGTTVNEQFF.

The V call is TRBV11-3, the J call TRBJ2-3; TRBD2 aligns across 8 bases. V was clipped by 5 bases and J by 4 bases; unmatched bases: 11. The CDR3 runs to 16 residues. CDR1 and CDR2 (germline): SGHNT, YENEEA. The chain's CDR3 is CASSQRSGSGSDTQYF. The CDR3 nucleotides read TGTGCCAGCAGCCAACGAAGCGGGAGTGGTTCAGATACGCAGTATTTT.

The rearrangement links TRBV5-1 to TRBJ2-7; 7 bases map to TRBD2. From germline, CDR1 is SGHRS and CDR2 YFSETQ. With 2 bases clipped from V and 3 bases from J, the junction kept 2 bases outside the gene matches. CDR3 length: 13 amino acids. The CDR3 region is CASSLTSDYEQYF. The CDR3 nucleotides are TGCGCCAGCAGCTTAACTAGCGACTACGAGCAGTACTTC. The full variable domain, rest sourced from reference TRBV5-1 and TRBJ2-7, is KAGVTQTPRYLIKTRGQQVTLSCSPISGHRSVSWYQQTPGQGLQFLFEYFSETQRNKGNFPGRFSGRQFSNSRSEMNVSTLELGDSALYLCASSLTSDYEQYFGPGTRLTVT.

V usage is TRBV11-2 and J usage is TRBJ1-3; a possible D gene is TRBD1 (5 bases). The CDR3 loop spans 18 amino acids. Trimming took 2 bases from V and 0 from J, leaving 17 bases between them. Germline V gene data show CDR1 as SGHAT and CDR2 as FQNNGV. The CDR3: CASSLYHGGQLSGNTIYF. CDR3 in DNA: TGTGCCAGCAGCTTATACCACGGGGGTCAACTCTCTGGAAACACCATATATTTT.

The genes are TRBV19 and TRBJ1-1; D perhaps matches TRBD1 (6 bases). The V gene lost 8 bases and the J gene lost 1 base, with 14 bases spanning the gap. The germline CDR1 and CDR2 sequences are LNHDA and SQIVND (reference sequence). The CDR3 length is 14 residues. This CDR3 reads CASRQEGKNTEAFF. Written as DNA, the CDR3 is TGTGCCAGTCGACAGGAGGGGAAGAACACTGAAGCTTTCTTT.

The chain couples TRBV20-1 to TRBJ2-5; D unresolved. This CDR3 region has 11 residues. Trimming cost V 4 bases and J 5 bases, with 8 bases left between them. The V gene's germline CDR1 is DFQATT and CDR2 SNEGSKA (reference sequence). The CDR3 nucleotides are TGCAGTGCTACGGTAGTTGAGACCCAGTACTTC. Translating it yields CSATVVETQYF.

The CDR3 coding sequence is TGCGCCACCACCGACAGGGGTGAAGGCTACACCTTC. Amino acids: CATTDRGEGYTF. The gene calls are TRBV23-1 and TRBJ1-2, with TRBD1 matching over 8 bases. TRBV23-1 is marked as an open reading frame, function uncertain. The junction had 9 bases not matched to a gene; V was cut back by 10 bases and J by 8 bases. CDR3 length: 12 amino acids.

This clone was recorded once. The rearrangement links TRBV5-1 to TRBJ2-2; D not resolved. The length of the CDR3 is 15 residues. Germline CDR1 reads SGHRS; CDR2 reads YFSETQ. Trimming removed 4 bases at V and 4 bases at J, with 14 bases between. CDR3 sequence (DNA): TGCGCCAGCAGCCCGTTCGAGTGGTCCACCGGGGAGCTGTTTTTT. Its translation is CASSPFEWSTGELFF.

This clone was recorded once. J is TRBJ1-4 and V is TRBV6-6, with 9 bases matching TRBD1. Germline CDR1 reads MNHNY; CDR2 reads SVGAGI (reference sequence). The CDR3 runs 15 residues. Losses at the gene ends were 6 bases for V and 7 bases for J; bases not matched to a gene: 9. Here the CDR3 DNA reads TGTGCCAGCAGCCCCCCGGGACAGGGCGGTGAAAAACTGTTTTTT. Its protein is CASSPPGQGGEKLFF.

This rearrangement joins TRBV28 to TRBJ2-1; D is perhaps TRBD2 (5 bases). CDR3 length: 14 amino acids. Germline lookup yields CDR1 MDHEN and CDR2 SYDVKM. V lost 4 bases to trimming and J lost 4 bases, with 11 bases between them. The chain's CDR3 is CASSYGLVYNEQFF. CDR3 bases: TGTGCCAGCAGTTATGGACTGGTGTACAATGAGCAGTTCTTC.

This clone was counted only a few times. The rearrangement joins TRBV4-2 to TRBJ2-7; D is unclear. The CDR3 runs 12 residues. Germline V CDR1 and CDR2: LGHNA, YNFKEQ. V gave up 3 bases and J gave up 4 bases, with 7 bases separating them. In DNA form, the CDR3 reads TGTGCCAGCAGCCAGGTAGGGTACGAGCAGTACTTC. Protein: CASSQVGYEQYF.

The CDR3 region has the DNA TGTGCCAGCAGCTTGGGGGGTAACTCCTACGAGCAGTACTTC. Translation gives CASSLGGNSYEQYF. This chain links TRBV5-5 with TRBJ2-7; the D is unclear. The germline V and J ends were trimmed by 0 bases and 0 bases, with 7 bases remaining between them. From germline, CDR1 is SGHKS and CDR2 YYEKEE (reference sequence). The CDR3 consists of 14 residues.

The rearrangement uses TRBV5-4 and TRBJ2-2; 9 nucleotides agree with TRBD1. The trim removed 0 bases at V and 3 bases at J, leaving 6 bases unmatched. CDR3 size: 17 residues. The germline V gene has CDR1 SGHNT and CDR2 YYREEE (reference sequence). CDR3 amino acids: CASSLGVQGAHTGELFF. The DNA for the CDR3 is TGTGCCAGCAGCTTGGGCGTACAGGGGGCGCACACCGGGGAGCTGTTTTTT.

This chain joins TRBV18 and TRBJ1-1; 7 bases align to TRBD1. The length of the CDR3 is 14 residues. Trimming cost V 6 bases and J 3 bases; bases outside gene matches: 7. CDR1 is KGHSH, CDR2 LQKENI, per germline. The CDR3 protein is CASSLGTVDTEAFF. In DNA, the CDR3 is TGTGCCAGCTCCCTTGGGACAGTGGACACTGAAGCTTTCTTT.

Worth noting for this clone: One junction end disagrees with the germline gene, perhaps due to a read error. The V gene is TRBV19, the J gene TRBJ2-5, with TRBD2 as a possible D gene (6 bases). Germline V gene data show CDR1 as LNHDA and CDR2 as SQIVND (reference sequence). The CDR3 runs to 15 residues. The CDR3 reads CANSIGAGLGETQYF. DNA of the CDR3: TGTGCCAATAGTATCGGTGCGGGGCTTGGAGAGACCCAGTACTTC.

V is TRBV2 and J is TRBJ2-5; 7 bases match TRBD1. This CDR3 is 15 amino acids long. V gave up 7 bases and J gave up 5 bases; unmatched junction bases: 13. Germline V CDR1 and CDR2: SNHLY, FYNNEI. In DNA form, the CDR3 reads TGTGCCAGCACCTGGGGGCAGGGGGTACAGGAGACCCAGTACTTC. Translation gives CASTWGQGVQETQYF.

The genes are TRBV7-5 and TRBJ2-2; TRBD2, the table's D call, was not compared with the DNA. TRBV7-5 is assigned pseudogene status. The CDR3 has 15 residues. The CDR3 region has the DNA TGTGTTAGAAGCACCGCGGGATGGTACACCGGGGAGCTGTTTTTT. Its protein is CVRSTAGWYTGELFF.

The CDR3 sequence: CAIRRDGTGELFF. CDR3 bases: TGTGCCATCCGAAGGGATGGGACCGGGGAGCTGTTTTTT. This chain links TRBV19 with TRBJ2-2, with unresolved D. V was shortened by 10 bases and J by 5 bases, with 14 bases between the two germline ends. This CDR3 spans 13 amino acids. The germline V gene has CDR1 LNHDA and CDR2 SQIVND (reference sequence). Supplemented by reference TRBV19 and TRBJ2-2, the full variable domain reads DGGITQSPKYLFRKEGQNVTLSCEQNLNHDAMYWYRQDPGQGLRLIYYSQIVNDFQKGDIAEGYSVSREKKESFPLTVTSAQKNPTAFYLCAIRRDGTGELFFGEGSRLTVL.

CDR3 nucleotides: TGTGCCAGCAGCTGGGACAGGCGAGAGGGGGAGTTCTTC. It specifies CASSWDRREGEFF. The rearrangement links TRBV5-6 to TRBJ2-1; the match to TRBD1 covers 8 bases. V dropped 3 bases and J dropped 14; count of bases not matched to a gene: 10. Per germline, CDR1 SGHDT and CDR2 YYEEEE. The length of the CDR3 is 13 residues.

This clone was detected only once. V gene TRBV15 combines with J gene TRBJ2-7; D unclear. Per the germline V gene, CDR1 is LNHNV and CDR2 is YYDKDF (reference sequence). The V end was cut by 0 bases, the J end by 2 bases, with 8 bases between. The CDR3 runs to 14 residues. The CDR3: CATSRDPSAYEQYF. As DNA, the CDR3 is TGTGCCACCAGCAGAGATCCATCGGCCTACGAGCAGTACTTC.